The clone carrying this TCR beta chain was observed many times. Antigen unknown. These data come from a study of T cell repertoires in cytomegalovirus infection. Across the study: Public TCR beta signatures marked donors with CMV infection and the matching HLA.

General study points: The ex vivo response was dominated by HLA-C-restricted CMV-specific TCR beta clonotypes.

Each CDR3 protein is one row after TCRdb ran MiXCR on the reads. Among approximately 250,000 distinct CDR3 sequences listed, roughly 10% were seen once. CDR1 is SGHTA, CDR2 FQGNSA, per germline. The CDR3 has 15 amino acids. Trimming removed 4 bases at V and 6 bases at J, with 18 bases between. This sequence joins TRBV7-2 and TRBJ1-2, with D perhaps matching TRBD1 (5 bases). The receptor was derived from a human donor in good health (CMV status not recorded). Some clones in this sample may be carry-over from other donors' samples. The specimen was PBMCs. The CDR3 region is CASSSSLRALDGYTF. CDR3 nucleotide sequence: TGTGCCAGCAGCTCCTCTCTCAGGGCGTTGGATGGCTACACCTTC.